The 16 T cell receptor beta chains listed next were all sequenced from one sample in a study of tumor-infiltrating lymphocytes in localized non-small cell lung cancer. TCRdb's copy holds only in-frame clones and misses some; the assay was immunoSEQ multiplex PCR. This sample has 10,000 to 15,000 clones, with roughly 67% found just once. What was sequenced was lung tumor tissue. All receptors come from a human donor with non-small cell lung cancer.

The V call is TRBV2, the J call TRBJ1-1, with a tentative D call TRBD1 (5 bases). V was pared by 5 bases and J by 4 bases, with 17 bases between. Looked up from germline, CDR1 is SNHLY and CDR2 is FYNNEI. The CDR3 totals 15 residues. The DNA of the CDR3 is TGTGCCAGCAGTTCCGACACCCGCGGGGGCACTGAAGCTTTCTTT. It encodes CASSSDTRGGTEAFF.

CDR3 DNA: TGTGCCAGCAGCTTCGACGAGAGGGATACGCAGTATTTT. Translating gives CASSFDERDTQYF. The chain employs TRBV5-4 and TRBJ2-3, with D uncertain. The length of the CDR3 is 13 residues. The V gene lost 2 bases and the J gene lost 6 bases, with 10 bases spanning the gap. The germline V gene has CDR1 SGHNT and CDR2 YYREEE (reference sequence).

The genes are TRBV7-9 and TRBJ2-5; D is perhaps TRBD1 or TRBD2 (5 bases each). The CDR3 contains 19 residues. V was cut by 6 bases and J by 1 base, with 27 bases left in between. Germline values: CDR1 SEHNR, CDR2 FQNEAQ (reference sequence). The DNA for the CDR3 is TGTGCCAGCAGTTACTTGGGGGTAATTGCCCGGGACGCCCAAGAGACCCAGTACTTC. It translates to CASSYLGVIARDAQETQYF.

V is TRBV5-6 and J is TRBJ1-1; TRBD1 might be the D (5 bases). There are 13 residues in the CDR3. Trimming pared 4 bases from V and 11 bases from J, leaving 18 bases between. Germline-derived CDR1 and CDR2 are SGHDT and YYEEEE. The CDR3 spells CASSPPVGGLAFF. The CDR3 DNA follows: TGTGCCAGCAGCCCACCCGTGGGGGGTTTGGCTTTCTTT.

This clone has more than one count but fewer than ten. The J gene is TRBJ1-1, the V gene TRBV5-4; 8 nucleotides align to TRBD1. The V gene's germline CDR1 is SGHNT and CDR2 YYREEE (reference sequence). This CDR3 has 15 residues. Trimming at V came to 0 bases and at J to 1 base, leaving 2 bases not matched to a gene. The CDR3 loop reads CASSLVGQGNTEAFF. In DNA form, the CDR3 reads TGTGCCAGCAGCTTGGTCGGACAGGGGAACACTGAAGCTTTCTTT.

The genes are TRBV5-1 and TRBJ2-7, with D maybe TRBD2 (7 bases). Trimming removed 1 base from V and 2 bases from J, with 19 bases in between. Looked up from germline, CDR1 is SGHRS and CDR2 is YFSETQ. The CDR3 has 17 amino acids. As DNA, the CDR3 is TGCGCCAGCAGCTTGTCCGTAGGGGGAGGGAGCCCCTACGAGCAGTACTTC. Amino acids: CASSLSVGGGSPYEQYF.

This clone showed up just a few times. V usage is TRBV2 and J usage is TRBJ2-1, with 8 nucleotides matching TRBD1. Trimming cost V 6 bases and J 6 bases; bases outside gene matches: 13. Germline CDR1 reads SNHLY; CDR2 reads FYNNEI. CDR3 length: 16 amino acids. CDR3 coding DNA: TGTGCCAGCAGCAAACTTCAGGGGGCTTGGAGCAATGAGCAGTTCTTC. Translated, it gives CASSKLQGAWSNEQFF.

V and J are TRBV7-8 and TRBJ2-7, with D uncertain. Germline CDR1 reads SGHVS; CDR2 reads FQNEAQ. CDR3 length: 16 residues. Trimming cost V 1 base and J 0 bases, with 13 bases left between them. CDR3 coding DNA: TGTGCCAGCAGCTTAGGAGGTTTTACAGCCTCCTACGAGCAGTACTTC. Its translation: CASSLGGFTASYEQYF.

This chain joins TRBV29-1 and TRBJ2-7; a possible D gene is TRBD1 (5 bases). The germline CDR1 and CDR2 sequences are SQVTM and ANQGSEA. The CDR3 has 13 amino acids. The germline V and J ends were trimmed by 2 bases and 1 base, with 9 bases remaining between them. DNA of the CDR3: TGCAGCGTTGAAAAGGGGCTTTCCTACGAGCAGTACTTC. It translates to CSVEKGLSYEQYF.

The V and J genes are TRBV28 and TRBJ1-2; the match to TRBD1 covers 8 bases. Germline CDR1 is MDHEN and CDR2 is SYDVKM. The CDR3 spans 14 residues. J lost 8 bases, V lost 2 bases, and 7 bases had no gene match. The CDR3 spells CASSLVQGAPGYTF. The CDR3 DNA follows: TGTGCCAGCAGTTTAGTCCAGGGGGCGCCAGGCTACACCTTC.

The genes are TRBV7-9 and TRBJ2-1; 13 bases agree with TRBD2. CDR3 size: 16 residues. Germline CDR1 SEHNR, CDR2 FQNEAQ (reference sequence). Trimming cost V 5 bases and J 6 bases; bases outside gene matches: 7. CDR3 residues: CASSGGWTSGSNEQFF. The CDR3 region has the DNA TGTGCCAGCAGCGGGGGCTGGACTAGCGGGAGCAATGAGCAGTTCTTC. Filled out from reference TRBV7-9 and TRBJ2-1, the complete variable domain reads DTGVSQNPRHKITKRGQNVTFRCDPISEHNRLYWYRQTLGQGPEFLTYFQNEAQLEKSRLLSDRFSAERPKGSFSTLEIQRTEQGDSAMYLCASSGGWTSGSNEQFFGPGTRLTVL.

A few counts support this clone. The chain recombines TRBV5-1 with TRBJ1-2, with D perhaps TRBD1 (6 bases). CDR1 is SGHRS and CDR2 is YFSETQ in the germline V gene. This CDR3 comprises 17 residues. Trimming took 0 bases from V and 4 from J, leaving 19 bases between them. CDR3 nucleotides: TGCGCCAGCAGCTTGGTACAGGGTTTGGCGGGACGCTATGGCTACACCTTC. Protein product: CASSLVQGLAGRYGYTF.

This chain uses TRBV29-1 with TRBJ2-4; 7 bases align to TRBD2. Germline V CDR1 and CDR2: SQVTM, ANQGSEA. The V and J ends lost 4 bases and 9 bases, in that order; junction bases with no gene match: 15. The CDR3 is made up of 15 amino acids. CDR3 DNA sequence: TGCAGCGTTGTATCTAGAAGGGAGGGCTCTAGCATTCAGTACTTC. Translation gives CSVVSRREGSSIQYF. Variable domain in full (rest from reference TRBV29-1 and TRBJ2-4): SAVISQKPSRDICQRGTSLTIQCQVDSQVTMMFWYRQQPGQSLTLIATANQGSEATYESGFVIDKFPISRPNLTFSTLTVSNMSPEDSSIYLCSVVSRREGSSIQYFGAGTRLSVL.

The chain recombines TRBV6-6 with TRBJ1-1, with TRBD1 as a possible D gene (5 bases). The CDR3 is 13 amino acids. Trimming removed 7 bases from V and 1 base from J, with 10 bases in between. The V gene's germline CDR1 is MNHNY and CDR2 SVGAGI (reference sequence). CDR3: CASNPDRNTEAFF. The DNA of the CDR3 is TGTGCCAGCAACCCCGACAGGAACACTGAAGCTTTCTTT.

Of note for this clone: Other DNA sequences in the sample encode the same CDR3. The V gene is TRBV11-2, the J gene TRBJ2-1, with a tentative D call TRBD2 (6 bases). Trimming cost V 3 bases and J 6 bases, with 12 bases left between them. Per germline, CDR1 SGHAT and CDR2 FQNNGV. The length of the CDR3 is 14 residues. CDR3 loop: CASSFPGTLNEQFF. In DNA, the CDR3 is TGTGCCAGCAGCTTTCCCGGGACTCTCAATGAGCAGTTCTTC.

This clone was recorded once. This chain connects TRBV5-1 to TRBJ2-3; 7 nucleotides match TRBD1. The junction had 7 bases not matched to a gene; V was cut back by 0 bases and J by 3 bases. This CDR3 has 16 amino acids. Germline loops: CDR1 SGHRS, CDR2 YFSETQ. The CDR3 sequence: CASSLGGQTITDTQYF. The CDR3 DNA sequence: TGCGCCAGCAGCTTGGGGGGACAGACAATAACAGATACGCAGTATTTT.